The 23 T cell receptor beta chains below come from one sample, sequenced in a study of PD-1 blockade in classical Hodgkin lymphoma. Time point of the sample: cycle 4 day 1 (C4D1), after more than five weeks of nivolumab. Relapse after autologous stem cell transplantation occurred in every patient, and brentuximab vedotin exposure varied. With magnetic negative selection, CD4+ T cells were purified from PBMCs that had been thawed. Here immunoSEQ multiplex PCR was the method, and the copy in TCRdb shows in-frame clones only, minus some. The data contain 30,000 or so clones, more than 85% of them singletons. Sequenced here: CD4+ T cells from blood, sampled before the fourth cycle of nivolumab. The receptors come from a human donor with classical Hodgkin lymphoma.

V gene TRBV28 combines with J gene TRBJ2-7; 7 bases line up with TRBD1. This CDR3 comprises 19 residues. V gave up 5 bases and J gave up 3 bases; unmatched junction bases: 22. Germline-derived CDR1 and CDR2 are MDHEN and SYDVKM. In DNA form, the CDR3 reads TGTGCCAGCAGTCCACGGATAGCCGGGACAGCGTTATTTTACTACGAGCAGTACTTC. This translates into CASSPRIAGTALFYYEQYF.

This clone was observed a single time. The chain couples TRBV5-5 to TRBJ2-7; TRBD1 might be the D (6 bases). Trimming shortened V by 4 bases and J by 0 bases, and 11 bases separated the two germline ends. CDR3 length equals 14 residues. The V gene's germline CDR1 is SGHKS and CDR2 YYEKEE (reference sequence). CDR3 residues: CASSQPQGSYEQYF. In DNA form, the CDR3 reads TGTGCCAGCAGCCAACCACAGGGCTCCTACGAGCAGTACTTC.

The chain carries TRBV11-2 and TRBJ2-2; 11 bases fit TRBD2. This CDR3 comprises 17 residues. V shed 2 bases and J 5 bases; nucleotides not matched to a gene: 7. Per the germline V gene, CDR1 is SGHAT and CDR2 is FQNNGV. For the CDR3, the DNA is TGTGCCAGCAGCTTACGACTAGCGGGAAAGCGGACCGGGGAGCTGTTTTTT. The encoded protein is CASSLRLAGKRTGELFF.

This clone was detected once. J is TRBJ2-1 and V is TRBV6-6, with D possibly being TRBD1 or TRBD2 (6 bases each). The CDR3 covers 16 residues. V lost 0 bases to trimming and J lost 10 bases, with 19 bases between them. Germline CDR1 is MNHNY and CDR2 is SVGAGI (reference sequence). The CDR3 is CASSYSITLGGSEQFF. The DNA of the CDR3 is TGTGCCAGCAGTTACTCGATAACTCTAGGGGGGTCAGAGCAGTTCTTC.

This rearrangement joins TRBV4-1 to TRBJ2-7; 9 bases align to TRBD1. V trimming: 1 base; J trimming: 3 bases; junction bases outside the gene matches: 4. This CDR3 spans 15 amino acids. Germline lookup yields CDR1 MGHRA and CDR2 YSYEKL. In nucleotides, the CDR3 is TGCGCCAGCAGCCAAGGGACAGGGGATTTCTACGAGCAGTACTTC. This encodes CASSQGTGDFYEQYF.

This sequence joins TRBV5-1 and TRBJ2-1; TRBD2 matches 7 bases. The germline V gene has CDR1 SGHRS and CDR2 YFSETQ. Trimming cost V 4 bases and J 9 bases; bases outside gene matches: 16. CDR3 size: 16 residues. The chain's CDR3 is CASSPSSGAPLPEQFF. In DNA, the CDR3 is TGCGCCAGCAGCCCCTCAAGCGGGGCCCCTCTTCCTGAGCAGTTCTTC.

DNA for the CDR3: TGTGCCATCAGTGCGAAGAGAGGAGGAGAGACCCAGTACTTC. Its translation: CAISAKRGGETQYF. This chain links TRBV10-3 with TRBJ2-5; a possible D gene is TRBD2 (5 bases). Germline CDR1 ENHRY, CDR2 SYGVKD. V lost 4 bases and J 4 bases, leaving 13 bases between the germline ends. The CDR3 is made up of 14 amino acids.

The sample holds a few counts of this clone. The rearrangement joins TRBV2 to TRBJ2-3; tentatively, D is TRBD2 (7 bases). This CDR3 contains 13 residues. Trimming took 6 bases from V and 2 from J, leaving 9 bases between them. CDR1 is SNHLY, CDR2 FYNNEI, per germline. The CDR3 sequence: CASRGGATDTQYF. The CDR3 DNA is TGTGCCAGCAGGGGGGGGGCCACAGATACGCAGTATTTT. Looking up the rest from reference TRBV2 and TRBJ2-3 gives the full variable domain: EPEVTQTPSHQVTQMGQEVILRCVPISNHLYFYWYRQILGQKVEFLVSFYNNEISEKSEIFDDQFSVERPDGSNFTLKIRSTKLEDSAMYFCASRGGATDTQYFGPGTRLTVL.

The chain combines TRBV9 with TRBJ2-1, with TRBD2 identical over 10 bases. The CDR3 spans 15 residues. CDR1 and CDR2 from the germline V gene are SGDLS and YYNGEE. V shed 3 bases, J shed 4 bases, and the junction held 4 bases outside the gene matches. CDR3 DNA sequence: TGTGCCAGCAGCGCCGGACTAGCGGTATACAATGAGCAGTTCTTC. This encodes CASSAGLAVYNEQFF.

The rearrangement links TRBV28 to TRBJ1-3, with D tentatively TRBD1 (5 bases). V was shortened by 5 bases and J by 0 bases, with 11 bases between the two germline ends. The CDR3 runs to 15 residues. Germline V lookup: CDR1 MDHEN, CDR2 SYDVKM. The CDR3 is CASSRQSFSGNTIYF. The CDR3 nucleotides are TGTGCCAGCAGTCGACAGTCATTCTCTGGAAACACCATATATTTT.

CDR3 sequence (DNA): TGTGCCAGCAGGGAGGACATTTTGAACACTGAAGCTTTCTTT. It codes for CASREDILNTEAFF. The rearrangement joins TRBV28 to TRBJ1-1; TRBD1 might be the D (5 bases). CDR3 length equals 14 residues. The V gene lost 6 bases and the J gene lost 0 bases, with 11 bases spanning the gap. Germline V gene data show CDR1 as MDHEN and CDR2 as SYDVKM. The full variable domain, its missing parts supplied by reference TRBV28 and TRBJ1-1, is DVKVTQSSRYLVKRTGEKVFLECVQDMDHENMFWYRQDPGLGLRLIYFSYDVKMKEKGDIPEGYSVSREKKERFSLILESASTNQTSMYLCASREDILNTEAFFGQGTRLTVV.

The gene calls are TRBV6-5 and TRBJ2-7, with TRBD2 matching 7 bases. V dropped 8 bases and J dropped 7; count of bases not matched to a gene: 5. The CDR3 length is 11 residues. The germline CDR1 and CDR2 sequences are MNHEY and SVGAGI. DNA of the CDR3: TGTGCCAGCGGCGGGGGTGAAGAGCAGTACTTC. It yields the protein CASGGGEEQYF.

V is TRBV5-8 and J is TRBJ2-2; 8 bases are a match to TRBD2. In germline, CDR1 is SGHTS, CDR2 YDEGEE. The CDR3 consists of 15 residues. V dropped 5 bases and J dropped 1; count of bases not matched to a gene: 4. The CDR3 is CASRLAERNTGELFF. The CDR3 region has the DNA TGTGCCAGCAGACTAGCGGAGCGGAACACCGGGGAGCTGTTTTTT. Full variable domain (rest looked up from reference TRBV5-8 and TRBJ2-2): EAGVTQSPTHLIKTRGQQATLRCSPISGHTSVYWYQQALGLGLQFLLWYDEGEERNRGNFPPRFSGRQFPNYSSELNVNALELEDSALYLCASRLAERNTGELFFGEGSRLTVL.

The chain employs TRBV19 and TRBJ1-5, with D unclear. CDR3 length: 16 amino acids. The V end was cut by 1 base, the J end by 6 bases, with 16 bases between. The germline V gene has CDR1 LNHDA and CDR2 SQIVND (reference sequence). CDR3 nucleotides: TGTGCCAGTAGTATAGGGGGAGGAGCGGTGCGTCAGCCCCAGCATTTT. Translating it yields CASSIGGGAVRQPQHF.

There are a few counts of this clone. The rearrangement links TRBV9 to TRBJ1-3; D may be TRBD1 (5 bases). The CDR3 loop spans 15 amino acids. V dropped 5 bases and J dropped 4 bases, with 16 bases sitting between them. The germline CDR1 and CDR2 sequences are SGDLS and YYNGEE. This CDR3 is CASSEGWGFGNTIYF. CDR3 coding DNA: TGTGCCAGCAGTGAGGGGTGGGGGTTCGGAAACACCATATATTTT.

This chain uses TRBV28 with TRBJ2-3, with a tentative D call TRBD1 (6 bases). The germline V gene encodes CDR1 MDHEN and CDR2 SYDVKM. This CDR3 spans 19 amino acids. V was clipped by 2 bases and J by 2 bases, with 23 bases between them. The chain's CDR3 is CASSLDSTGRLPPTDTQYF. In DNA, the CDR3 is TGTGCCAGCAGTTTAGATTCGACAGGCCGGCTCCCCCCCACAGATACGCAGTATTTT.

The chain is built from TRBV4-1 and TRBJ2-3; D possibly corresponds to TRBD2 (6 bases). Trimming stripped 1 base from V and 2 bases from J, with 22 bases between. This CDR3 is built from 19 residues. CDR1 MGHRA and CDR2 YSYEKL come from the germline V gene. DNA for the CDR3: TGCGCCAGCAGCCAAGCTTCCCGGTCGTTAGCGGACCACACAGATACGCAGTATTTT. It encodes CASSQASRSLADHTDTQYF.

The genes are TRBV19 and TRBJ1-1; D not certain. The length of the CDR3 is 16 residues. Germline V lookup: CDR1 LNHDA, CDR2 SQIVND (reference sequence). The ends were cut back, 10 bases at V and 0 bases at J, with 21 bases in the middle. The CDR3 region is CATQPGRDLLNTEAFF. In DNA form, the CDR3 reads TGTGCCACCCAACCGGGTAGGGATTTATTGAACACTGAAGCTTTCTTT.

The chain links TRBV5-8 to TRBJ1-2, with D possibly matching TRBD1 (5 bases). Per germline, CDR1 SGHTS and CDR2 YDEGEE. V lost 4 bases to trimming and J lost 3 bases, with 13 bases between them. This CDR3 is built from 14 residues. This CDR3 is CASSPMWGDYGYTF. The CDR3 nucleotides read TGTGCCAGCAGCCCTATGTGGGGGGACTATGGCTACACCTTC.

The CDR3 here is CATSRDSYEQYF. In nucleotides, the CDR3 is TGTGCCACCAGCAGAGATAGCTACGAGCAGTACTTC. This sequence joins TRBV15 and TRBJ2-7; D not certain. V was clipped by 0 bases and J by 3 bases, with 3 bases between them. This CDR3 has 12 residues. Germline CDR1 LNHNV, CDR2 YYDKDF (reference sequence).

This clone was detected once. DNA for the CDR3: TGTGCCAGCTCACCGGCGCCGATGAACACTGAAGCTTTCTTT. Its protein is CASSPAPMNTEAFF. V gene TRBV18 combines with J gene TRBJ1-1; D is unresolved. The germline gives CDR1 KGHSH, CDR2 LQKENI. There are 14 residues in the CDR3. The V gene lost 3 bases and the J gene lost 0 bases, with 8 bases spanning the gap.

DNA for the CDR3: TGTGCCAGCAGCCAAGATGGGACGGGAGGGTGGAATGAGCAGTTCTTC. Amino acids: CASSQDGTGGWNEQFF. This sequence joins TRBV14 and TRBJ2-1; 8 bases are a match to TRBD2. J was trimmed by 7 bases and V by 0 bases; bases with no gene match: 8. This CDR3 has 16 residues. Per the germline V gene, CDR1 is SGHDN and CDR2 is FVKESK.

V usage is TRBV23-1 and J usage is TRBJ1-2; D gene unclear. TRBV23-1 carries the ORF label, with uncertain function. Trimming left V 6 bases short and J 0 bases short, with 17 bases between. The CDR3 spans 16 residues. In DNA form, the CDR3 reads TGCGCCAGCAGACCCCCCCGAGAAAGGACTAACTATGGCTACACCTTC. It is translated as CASRPPRERTNYGYTF.